This T cell receptor beta chain was identified during a study of identical twins (TCRdb year 2016). Regarding the complete study: To test whether fetal clonotypes persist, this study deep-sequenced TCR alpha and beta repertoires from monozygotic twins, from unrelated adults of various ages, and from cord blood. Replicate twin experiments were performed at different times using different library preparation protocols to rule out contamination. Results and caveats for the whole study, not just this receptor: Compared with coincidental sharing between unrelated individuals, out-of-frame TCR alpha sequences shared between twins had an excess of sequences with low generation probability. Zero-insertion analyses could be partly confounded by invariant T cells such as MAIT and iNKT, though diverse VJ usage argued against such confounding for most clonotypes. In beta out-of-frame sequences, excess twin sharing was weaker, because having fewer shared sequences lowered the signal-to-noise ratio. Conclusions relied on cross-sectional statistical analysis, since the same donors could not be followed over many years. In monozygotic twins, recombination models systematically underestimated out-of-frame TCR alpha sharing, but the models matched the sharing seen between unrelated individuals. Abundant cord blood beta clonotypes had fewer insertions, young adult naive repertoires showed a similar but weaker trend, and memory repertoires showed no such trend.

Reading the germline V gene (reference sequence) gives CDR1 SEHNR and CDR2 FQNEAQ. The CDR3, from cysteine to phenylalanine, totals 13 residues. Only the CDR3 portion is preserved as DNA: 39 bases, with reading frame beginning at the first base. V is reduced by 4 bases and J by 6 bases, leaving a spacing of 12 bases between them. Library generation was performed with 5' RACE. The data were produced on an Illumina HiSeq 2000. A universal primer binding site was added through template switching, and the final cDNA carried a unique molecular identifier so that TCR cDNA molecules could be counted accurately. Specific primers in the conserved constant-segment region were used to synthesize first-strand cDNA for the TCR alpha and beta chains. To control for contamination, every cDNA library carried two barcodes: a SMART-Mk sample barcode plus Illumina barcodes. Two successive PCR steps introduced TruSeq adapter sequences along with Illumina sample barcodes. The TCR alpha and beta cDNA libraries were sequenced on the Illumina HiSeq platform using custom primers. Regarding the original processing steps: Unique molecular identifiers were extracted from raw reads with MiGEC, and CDR3 positions were determined with MiXCR. For each individual, recombination models were inferred using an EM algorithm with the repgenHMM and IGoR tools. Shared clonotypes were analyzed with the tcR package in R, and sharing was normalized by the product of cloneset sizes. To study raw recombination without the effects of thymic and clonal selection, out-of-frame nonproductive sequences were analyzed. Through fastp at Q25 and MiXCR, TCRdb rebuilt clones from the public reads, retaining in-frame beta chains. Merged by CDR3 protein, the rows form single entries marked with the most common genes and DNA. None of the V and J calls come from the authors' own analysis; TCRdb made them. The sample table holds some 710,000 distinct CDR3 sequences, of which around 6% were seen once. The ten largest clones take up 1.5% to 2% of the sample.

This clonotype showed up many times. Its antigen remains unidentified. Base quality data are lacking; no much larger clone is found one base away. Every donor was a healthy Caucasian. The researchers also sequenced three unrelated adults who were not twins: a male aged 18 to 30, a male aged 50 to 59, and a female aged 50 to 59. Using Miltenyi CD45RO+ enrichment and human naive T-cell isolation kits, memory (CD45RO+) and naive T cells were isolated from PBMC. Input material: naive T cells sorted from blood. This sample's cell subset or site label indicates: cells isolated with a human naive T-cell isolation kit. The rearranged segments are TRBV7-9 and TRBJ1-1, with an unclear D gene assignment. The source of this sequence is a man younger than 30 in good health. The CDR3 in this case is CASSSTSGPEAFF. The nucleotide sequence reads TGTGCCAGCAGCTCAACATCCGGGCCTGAAGCTTTCTTT.